This paragraph reports one T cell receptor (beta chain). This entry belongs to a study of blood T cell repertoires in COVID-19. Background on the study: Samples taken during acute and convalescent COVID-19 were collected in the United States, Italy and Spain. PBMCs, B-cell-depleted T cells, or T cells were the source of the cDNA or gDNA that made up the material.

The CDR3 is 14 amino acids. The J segment lost 3 bases and the V segment lost 6 bases, leaving 4 bases of the junction unmatched. Germline CDR1 and CDR2: SEHNR and FQNEAQ (reference sequence). Repertoires were generated with immunoSEQ multiplex PCR, while TCRdb's copy carries only in-frame clones and drops some. The table has 390,000 or so clones, about 89% seen once. Seattle's cohort entered during active infection and was followed longitudinally. This sequence was found in a woman aged 25 to 39 with COVID-19, enrolled during active disease. This rearrangement joins TRBV7-9 to TRBJ1-1; 10 bases align to TRBD1. The material sequenced was peripheral blood. The CDR3 sequence is CASRGTGVDTEAFF. As DNA, the CDR3 is TGTGCCAGCAGGGGGACAGGGGTGGACACTGAAGCTTTCTTT. The variable domain in full, with the rest retrieved from reference TRBV7-9 and TRBJ1-1, is DTGVSQNPRHKITKRGQNVTFRCDPISEHNRLYWYRQTLGQGPEFLTYFQNEAQLEKSRLLSDRFSAERPKGSFSTLEIQRTEQGDSAMYLCASRGTGVDTEAFFGQGTRLTVV.